The source of this T cell receptor beta chain is a study of blood T cell repertoires in COVID-19. Germline CDR1 is MDHEN and CDR2 is SYDVKM. The length of the CDR3 is 15 residues. Trimming stripped 6 bases from V and 3 bases from J, with 14 bases between. TCRdb's copy holds only in-frame clones and misses some; the assay was immunoSEQ multiplex PCR. This repertoire shows about 19,000 clones, over 80% found once; its top ten account for roughly 3.2%. This rearrangement joins TRBV28 to TRBJ2-2; D remains ambiguous. Sequencing used peripheral blood. The clonotype originates from a human donor in a cohort sampled during active COVID-19. The CDR3 DNA sequence: TGTGCCAGCAGCTTGCCCCAAACTCACACCGGGGAGCTGTTTTTT. The encoded protein is CASSLPQTHTGELFF.